This TCR beta chain originates from a study of blood T cell repertoires in COVID-19. As for the study in general: Some COVID-19 samples were acute and others convalescent; all came from the United States, Italy and Spain. The analysed material was cDNA or gDNA that came from T cells, B-cell-depleted T cells, or PBMCs.

Trimming stripped 5 bases from V and 2 bases from J, with 16 bases between. CDR3 size: 15 residues. The germline CDR1 and CDR2 sequences are SGHTA and FQGNSA. In the original workflow: Amplified reference gene primers provided the basis for estimating nucleated cell counts. The protocol was immunoSEQ multiplex PCR, while the TCRdb copy is restricted to in-frame clones and leaves out a portion. That table gives V, J and clone size, and the DNA gave D and trimming. The table records almost 200,000 clones, roughly nine tenths of them present only once. The receptor was isolated from a woman in her seventies with acute or convalescent COVID-19. The chain couples TRBV7-2 to TRBJ2-7, with D perhaps TRBD1 (6 bases). The specimen sequenced was peripheral blood. CDR3 sequence (DNA): TGTGCCAGCAGCAGCATAGGGGGTGCCACCTACGAGCAGTACTTC. It encodes CASSSIGGATYEQYF.